The sequence of this T cell receptor (beta chain) was determined in a study of identical twins. There are 12 residues in the CDR3. Looked up from germline, CDR1 is SGHTA and CDR2 is FQGNSA. V was trimmed by 5 bases and J by 4 bases, leaving 6 bases between them. This clonotype has a count of ten or more. TCRdb processed the 5' RACE reads anew with MiXCR; each CDR3 protein has one entry. The table has about 700,000 distinct CDR3 sequences, 6.1% seen once. This clonotype originated in a man aged 18-30 years in good health. Input material: naive T cells sorted from blood. V is TRBV7-2 and J is TRBJ1-5, with D unresolved. In DNA, the CDR3 is TGTGCCAGCAGCCGCCAAAATCAGCCCCAGCATTTT. It specifies CASSRQNQPQHF.